This TCR beta chain stems from a study of cytomegalovirus exposure and HLA in healthy donors. The CDR3 has 14 amino acids. The germline V gene has CDR1 MGHDK and CDR2 SYGVNS. V gave up 6 bases and J gave up 7 bases; unmatched junction bases: 6. The PCR made use of 60 Vbeta and 13 Jbeta primers. Measured with immunoSEQ multiplex PCR; TCRdb has only the in-frame clones, and not every one. The sample holds 200,000 to 300,000 clones, 82% seen once. The sequenced sample was PBMCs. This TCR was sampled from a woman in her thirties or forties in good health and CMV-seropositive. The chain is built from TRBV25-1 and TRBJ1-6, with 7 bases that match TRBD1. As DNA, the CDR3 is TGTGCCAGCAGCCAGACAGGGTCGAATTCACCCCTCCACTTT. Translated, it gives CASSQTGSNSPLHF.